This T cell receptor (beta chain) was recorded in a study of CD8 T cells in Susac syndrome. TCR beta from blood CD8+ and CD4+ T cells was sequenced. Matching for age and sex applied to the controls, who were healthy donors. The CDR3 length is 14 residues. Between the trimmed V and J ends, which lost 7 bases and 0 bases, there was a span of 14 bases. CDR1 SQVTM and CDR2 ANQGSEA come from the germline V gene. Random hexamers primed reverse transcription of about 0.5 to 1 ug RNA. The CDR3 of TCR beta was amplified by immunoSEQ multiplex PCR across 54 Vbeta and 13 Jbeta. One entry per CDR3 protein results from TCRdb running MiXCR on the immunoSEQ multiplex PCR reads. In the table there are some 180,000 distinct CDR3 sequences, over 85% of which are singletons.

The rearrangement joins TRBV29-1 to TRBJ2-3; D perhaps matches TRBD1 (6 bases). This TCR was sampled from a human donor in good health. What was sequenced was CD4+ T cells from PBMCs. CDR3 loop: CSAVTGTSTDTQYF. As DNA, the CDR3 is TGCAGCGCCGTGACAGGCACCAGCACAGATACGCAGTATTTT.